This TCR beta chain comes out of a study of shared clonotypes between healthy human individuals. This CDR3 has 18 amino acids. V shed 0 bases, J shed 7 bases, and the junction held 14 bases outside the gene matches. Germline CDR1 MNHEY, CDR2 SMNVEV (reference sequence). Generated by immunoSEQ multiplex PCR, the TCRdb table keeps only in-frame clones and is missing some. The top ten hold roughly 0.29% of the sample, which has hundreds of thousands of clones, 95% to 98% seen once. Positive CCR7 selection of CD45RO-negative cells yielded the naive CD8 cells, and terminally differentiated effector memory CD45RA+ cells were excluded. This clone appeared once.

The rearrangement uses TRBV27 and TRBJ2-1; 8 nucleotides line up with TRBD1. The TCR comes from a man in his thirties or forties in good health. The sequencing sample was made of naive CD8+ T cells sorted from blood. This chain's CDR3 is CASSLSIWTGSSRNEQFF. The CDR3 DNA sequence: TGTGCCAGCAGTTTATCGATTTGGACAGGGTCTTCCCGGAATGAGCAGTTCTTC.